The clone carrying this TCR beta chain was observed a few times. Antigen specificity is unknown. Healthy bone marrow donors made up the donors. Unrecorded immune exposures were likely, despite nominal health at sampling. Germline V gene lookup returns CDR1 MGHDK and CDR2 SYGVNS. The V end lost 5 bases, the J end lost 8 bases, and 16 bases lay between the germline ends. The CDR3 is 14 amino acids. The data stem from a study of cytomegalovirus exposure and HLA in healthy donors. The study, taken as a whole, reports: Trimming of TCR beta V- and J-genes showed a link, identified in a later analysis, to a missense DCLRE1C variant.

In the PCR, 60 Vbeta and 13 Jbeta primers were used. Assay: immunoSEQ multiplex PCR; the TCRdb copy retains only in-frame clones and omits some. The data show about 140,000 clones, with roughly 80% seen just once and 11% held by the top ten. The chain carries TRBV25-1 and TRBJ2-1; D possibly corresponds to TRBD2 (6 bases). The receptor's source is a man between 18 and 35 years old in good health and CMV-seropositive. The sample taken for sequencing was PBMCs. CDR3 nucleotide sequence: TGTGCCAGCAGTCCCCCTAGCGCAGGCTATGAGCAGTTCTTC. This translates into CASSPPSAGYEQFF. Complete variable domain (other parts from reference TRBV25-1 and TRBJ2-1): EADIYQTPRYLVIGTGKKITLECSQTMGHDKMYWYQQDPGMELHLIHYSYGVNSTEKGDLSSESTVSRIRTEHFPLTLESARPSHTSQYLCASSPPSAGYEQFFGPGTRLTVL.